These 30 T cell receptor beta chains originate from one sample sequenced in a study of tumor and adjacent non-tumor tissue in lung cancer. No cell sorting was done before RNA was extracted from the tissue. This non-tumor lung sample came from over 3 cm beyond the tumor edge. A modified ARM-PCR protocol with three rounds of nested PCR amplified TCRbeta. TCRdb called the multiplex PCR reads again in MiXCR, with one record for every CDR3 protein. The sample yields 100,000 or so distinct CDR3 sequences, 65% seen once. The sequenced sample consisted of distant non-tumor lung tissue. Receptor source: a man aged 25-45 years with non-small cell lung cancer.

For this clonotype: An end of the junction does not agree with germline; a read error may underlie this. V is TRBV20-1 and J is TRBJ1-1, with no clear D. Germline CDR1 DFQATT, CDR2 SNEGSKA (reference sequence). The CDR3 is made up of 13 amino acids. This CDR3 reads CSARGDGNAEAFF. The CDR3 nucleotides are TGCAGTGCTAGAGGGGATGGGAACGCTGAAGCTTTCTTT.

The rearrangement links TRBV6-6 to TRBJ1-5; D ambiguous. The CDR3 sequence is 15 residues long. The ends were cut back, 8 bases at V and 3 bases at J, with 17 bases in the middle. Germline CDR1 MNHNY, CDR2 SVGAGI (reference sequence). The DNA of the CDR3 is TGTGCCAGCGAGCGATTGGACGGAGACAATCAGCCCCAGCATTTT. It yields the protein CASERLDGDNQPQHF.

Comment on this clonotype: Germline is not matched at one junction end, which may reflect a read error. The chain links TRBV11-2 to TRBJ1-1; D is unresolved. The V gene's germline CDR1 is SGHAT and CDR2 FQNNGV. The CDR3 is 17 residues long. The CDR3 DNA is TGTGCCAGCAGCAATACAAAGGACGGGTCCTCGAACAGTGAAGTTTTCTTT. This translates into CASSNTKDGSSNSEVFF.

Ten or more counts support this clonotype. This chain links TRBV12-3 or TRBV12-4 with TRBJ1-4; TRBD1 matches at 7 bases. This CDR3 contains 14 residues. V gave up 7 bases and J gave up 5 bases; unmatched junction bases: 7. CDR3 nucleotides: TGTGCCAGCACCCGCCAGGGGGTGAATGAAAAACTGTTTTTT. It specifies CASTRQGVNEKLFF.

With regard to this clonotype: The junction departs from the called germline gene at one end, perhaps through a read error. The chain carries TRBV6-5 and TRBJ1-1; no reliable D call. The CDR3 consists of 14 residues. Germline CDR1 and CDR2: MNHEY and SVGAGI. CDR3 sequence (DNA): TGTGCCAGCAGTCTCGGACGCATGAGCACTGAAGCTTCCTTT. It encodes CASSLGRMSTEASF.

The J gene is TRBJ2-7, the V gene TRBV11-2, with a weak D call TRBD2 (5 bases). V was shortened by 5 bases and J by 9 bases, with 17 bases between the two germline ends. The CDR3 runs to 13 residues. CDR1 is SGHAT, CDR2 FQNNGV, per germline. The CDR3 nucleotides are TGTGCCAGCAGCCAAGGACGAGAGGGCGTGCAGTACTTC. Translation: CASSQGREGVQYF.

A word on this clonotype: Because the CDR3 is missing its conserved closing phenylalanine or tryptophan, this is likely a read error. V and J are TRBV4-2 and TRBJ2-1, with 10 bases matching TRBD1. CDR1 LGHNA and CDR2 YNFKEQ come from the germline V gene. CDR3 length equals 16 residues. The CDR3 bases are TGTGCCAGCAGCCAAGACCCGACAGGGGGCTACAATGCGCAGTTCTTA. Its protein product is CASSQDPTGGYNAQFL.

Regarding this clonotype: Mismatch with germline at one junction end may stem from a read error. This sequence joins TRBV20-1 and TRBJ2-1; maybe TRBD2 (6 bases). CDR1 and CDR2 (germline): DFQATT, SNEGSKA (reference sequence). The CDR3 runs to 14 residues. The CDR3 loop is CSAQPCGTYNVQFF. In DNA, the CDR3 is TGCAGTGCCCAGCCCTGCGGGACCTACAATGTGCAGTTCTTC.

This clonotype came up a few times. The chain links TRBV6-1 to TRBJ2-7; D is perhaps TRBD1 (5 bases). Germline V lookup: CDR1 MNHNS, CDR2 SASEGT. The CDR3 has 15 residues. Trimming cost V 1 base and J 1 base, with 11 bases left between them. The CDR3 DNA reads as TGTGCCAGCAGTGAAGGGTTGGCAGGGTCCTACGAGCAGTACTTC. Its translation: CASSEGLAGSYEQYF.

Regarding this clonotype: Germline is not matched at one junction end, which may reflect a read error. The rearrangement joins TRBV20-1 to TRBJ2-5, with 8 bases lining up with TRBD2. Germline assignment: CDR1 DFQATT and CDR2 SNEGSKA (reference sequence). This CDR3 has 12 residues. CDR3 sequence: CSARLARETQCF. The CDR3 DNA follows: TGCAGTGCGAGACTAGCGAGAGAGACCCAGTGCTTC.

This CDR3 reads CASSPRTTYEQYF. The DNA for the CDR3 is TGTGCCAGCTCACCGCGGACCACCTACGAGCAGTACTTC. The rearrangement joins TRBV18 to TRBJ2-7; no definite D call. The ends were cut back, 3 bases at V and 2 bases at J, with 8 bases in the middle. The CDR3 is 13 amino acids. In germline, CDR1 is KGHSH, CDR2 LQKENI.

Concerning this clonotype: A much more abundant neighbour one base away suggests this may be a read error. This chain links TRBV20-1 with TRBJ2-7; the match to TRBD2 covers 8 bases. V trimming: 5 bases; J trimming: 6 bases; junction bases outside the gene matches: 15. The germline CDR1 and CDR2 sequences are DFQATT and SNEGSKA (reference sequence). The CDR3 runs 15 residues. The CDR3 is CSAPPGASGHCEQYF. CDR3 DNA: TGCAGTGCTCCTCCGGGGGCTAGCGGGCACTGCGAGCAGTACTTC.

This rearrangement joins TRBV20-1 to TRBJ2-7; possible D gene TRBD2, 6 bases. This CDR3 contains 13 residues. The germline gives CDR1 DFQATT, CDR2 SNEGSKA (reference sequence). Between the trimmed V and J ends, which lost 5 bases and 6 bases, there was a span of 17 bases. CDR3 in amino acids: CSAYRHAGSEQYF. CDR3 nucleotide sequence: TGCAGTGCTTACAGACACGCCGGGAGCGAGCAGTACTTC.

As for this clonotype: Its ends do not fully match the called genes, so a read error is possible. The chain employs TRBV4-1 and TRBJ2-1; D ambiguous. Germline V gives CDR1 MGHRA, CDR2 YSYEKL. The CDR3 extends over 12 amino acids. The CDR3 coding sequence is TGCGCCAGAAGCCGTGTACCAGGTGAGCAGTTCTTC. Encoded protein: CARSRVPGEQFF.

V is TRBV24-1 and J is TRBJ2-5, with unresolved D. V lost 5 bases and J 4 bases, leaving 13 bases between the germline ends. Germline CDR1 is KGHDR and CDR2 is SFDVKD. The CDR3 sequence is 14 residues long. The CDR3 DNA is TGTGCCACCAGTGTACAAGCTCAAGGAGAGACCCAGTACTTC. Its translation: CATSVQAQGETQYF.

With regard to this clonotype: Because it lacks the conserved phenylalanine or tryptophan at the end, this CDR3 is likely a read error. The V gene is TRBV11-2, the J gene TRBJ2-1; D might be TRBD1 or TRBD2, each matching 5 bases. This CDR3 has 12 amino acids. Trimming cost V 2 bases and J 10 bases, with 9 bases left between them. Germline V gene data show CDR1 as SGHAT and CDR2 as FQNNGV. The CDR3, as DNA: TGTGCCAGCAGCTTAATTCGGGGCGAGCAGTTCCTC. Translating gives CASSLIRGEQFL.

At least ten counts were recorded for this clonotype. The J gene is TRBJ2-1, the V gene TRBV29-1, with 7 bases aligning to TRBD2. V gave up 3 bases and J gave up 5 bases; unmatched junction bases: 10. The germline V gene has CDR1 SQVTM and CDR2 ANQGSEA. This CDR3 contains 15 residues. The CDR3, as DNA: TGCAGCGTTGAGATGTGGGGGGGATGGAACAATGAGCAGTTCTTC. It translates to CSVEMWGGWNNEQFF.

Concerning this clonotype: An end of the junction differs from the germline gene, which may be a read error. The gene calls are TRBV12-3 or TRBV12-4 and TRBJ2-2, with D hard to call. The CDR3 has 13 amino acids. The CDR3 DNA sequence: TGTGCCAGCAGTTTTGTGGGTACCGGTGAGCTGTTTTTT. It codes for CASSFVGTGELFF.

This clonotype appeared a few times. The chain carries TRBV4-1 and TRBJ2-6, with D perhaps TRBD1 (5 bases). From germline, CDR1 is MGHRA and CDR2 YSYEKL. The CDR3 sequence is 17 residues long. The ends were cut back, 0 bases at V and 0 bases at J, with 9 bases in the middle. CDR3: CASSQEGVSSGANVLTF. CDR3 nucleotides: TGCGCCAGCAGCCAAGAAGGGGTCAGCTCTGGGGCCAACGTCCTGACTTTC.

With regard to this clonotype: At one end, the junction sequence differs from germline, possibly due to a read error. J is TRBJ2-7 and V is TRBV29-1, with D perhaps TRBD2 (5 bases). CDR1 SQVTM and CDR2 ANQGSEA come from the germline V gene. This CDR3 has 11 amino acids. The DNA of the CDR3 is TGTAGCGTTGTTGTCCAGTGCGAGCAGTACTTC. Its protein product is CSVVVQCEQYF.

Note on this clonotype: The CDR3 does not end in the conserved phenylalanine or tryptophan, so this is likely a read error. Because the CDR3's place on the DNA is in doubt, the DNA is left out and the CDR3 is given as listed by TCRdb. The CDR3 loop reads CAGSQGVNRPNSPLHI. The chain couples TRBV4-1 to TRBJ1-6; the listed D gene, TRBD1, was not tested against the DNA. The CDR3 is 16 amino acids long, termini counted. Germline CDR1 reads MGHRA; CDR2 reads YSYEKL.

This clonotype has more than one count but fewer than ten. The V call is TRBV11-2, the J call TRBJ2-1; no reliable D call. Trimming removed 1 base at V and 0 bases at J, with 4 bases between. The CDR3 totals 14 residues. Looked up from germline, CDR1 is SGHAT and CDR2 is FQNNGV. The CDR3 region is CASSLVISYNEQFF. DNA of the CDR3: TGTGCCAGCAGCTTAGTTATCTCCTACAATGAGCAGTTCTTC.

As to this clonotype: The conserved closing phenylalanine or tryptophan is absent in this CDR3, likely reflecting a read error. The rearrangement uses TRBV11-2 and TRBJ2-4, with a tentative D call TRBD2 (5 bases). CDR1 is SGHAT, CDR2 FQNNGV, per germline. The CDR3 sequence is 14 residues long. The CDR3 sequence: CTSSFTDWGHIQYS. The CDR3 DNA reads TGTACCAGCAGCTTCACGGACTGGGGTCACATTCAGTACTCC.

As concerns this clonotype: Its ends do not fully match the called genes, so a read error is possible. The genes are TRBV4-1 and TRBJ2-1, with TRBD2 identical over 9 bases. Germline assignment: CDR1 MGHRA and CDR2 YSYEKL. This CDR3 region has 16 residues. The CDR3 DNA is TGCACCAGCACCCGATTACTAGCGGGCCATGCCAATGAGCAGTTCTTC. Translated, it gives CTSTRLLAGHANEQFF.

By frequency in the sample, this clonotype is medium-sized. This sequence joins TRBV5-4 and TRBJ2-2, with TRBD1 matching over 9 bases. CDR1 and CDR2 (germline): SGHNT, YYREEE (reference sequence). CDR3 length: 14 amino acids. The trim removed 3 bases at V and 6 bases at J, leaving 3 bases unmatched. CDR3 region: CASSSQGASGELFF. The CDR3, as DNA: TGTGCCAGCAGCTCACAGGGGGCATCCGGGGAGCTGTTTTTT.

A note on this clonotype: A read error may produce the germline difference seen at one junction end. This sequence joins TRBV5-5 and TRBJ2-7; 9 nucleotides line up with TRBD2. This CDR3 comprises 15 residues. The germline CDR1 and CDR2 sequences are SGHKS and YYEKEE (reference sequence). The CDR3 coding sequence is TGTGCCAACAGCCACCGGGTAGCGGGAGAAGACGAGCAGTACTTC. The encoded protein is CANSHRVAGEDEQYF.

The V call is TRBV11-2, the J call TRBJ2-5, with D perhaps TRBD1 (6 bases). This CDR3 region has 15 residues. Germline lookup yields CDR1 SGHAT and CDR2 FQNNGV. Here the CDR3 DNA reads TGTGCTGGCAGCTTGGAAGGGGGACGGAAAGAGACCCAGTACTTC. Amino acids: CAGSLEGGRKETQYF.

This clonotype has a handful of counts. The chain carries TRBV11-3 and TRBJ2-5; TRBD1 matches 8 bases. CDR3 size: 14 residues. V lost 5 bases and J lost 5; bases outside the gene matches: 7. CDR1 and CDR2 (germline): SGHNT, YENEEA. The CDR3, as DNA: TGTGCCAGCAGCCCCGACAGGGGTAAGGAGACCCAGTACTTC. Protein sequence: CASSPDRGKETQYF.

For this clonotype: The conserved final phenylalanine or tryptophan is absent from the CDR3, which likely points to a read error. The chain carries TRBV29-1 and TRBJ1-2; tentatively, D is TRBD1 (6 bases). CDR1 is SQVTM and CDR2 is ANQGSEA in the germline V gene. CDR3 length equals 13 residues. Trimming removed 8 bases at V and 9 bases at J, with 22 bases between. The CDR3 coding sequence is TGCAGCACTTCGGACAGTCGGGTGTACAGCTACACCGTC. Translating gives CSTSDSRVYSYTV.

In the case of this clonotype: Germline and junction disagree at one end, which may indicate a read error. V is TRBV11-2 and J is TRBJ2-7; a possible D gene is TRBD2 (6 bases). Per the germline V gene, CDR1 is SGHAT and CDR2 is FQNNGV. The CDR3 contains 16 residues. CDR3 residues: CDSSSRGVPPLYEQYF. DNA of the CDR3: TGTGACAGCAGCTCGCGCGGGGTTCCGCCTCTCTACGAGCAGTACTTC.